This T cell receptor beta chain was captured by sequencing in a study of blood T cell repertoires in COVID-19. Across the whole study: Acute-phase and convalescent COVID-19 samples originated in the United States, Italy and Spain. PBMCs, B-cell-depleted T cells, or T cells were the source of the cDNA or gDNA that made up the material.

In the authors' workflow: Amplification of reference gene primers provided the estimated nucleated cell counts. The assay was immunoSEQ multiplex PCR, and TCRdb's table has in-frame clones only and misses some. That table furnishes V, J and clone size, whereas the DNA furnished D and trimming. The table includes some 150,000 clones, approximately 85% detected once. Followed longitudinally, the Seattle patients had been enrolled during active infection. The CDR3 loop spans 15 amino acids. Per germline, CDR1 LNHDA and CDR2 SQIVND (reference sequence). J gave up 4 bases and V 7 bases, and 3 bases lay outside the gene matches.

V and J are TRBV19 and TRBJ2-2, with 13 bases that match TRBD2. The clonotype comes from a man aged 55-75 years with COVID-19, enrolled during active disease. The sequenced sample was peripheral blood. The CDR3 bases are TGTGCCAGTATAGGGACTAGCGGGGTCACCGGGGAGCTGTTTTTT. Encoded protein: CASIGTSGVTGELFF.